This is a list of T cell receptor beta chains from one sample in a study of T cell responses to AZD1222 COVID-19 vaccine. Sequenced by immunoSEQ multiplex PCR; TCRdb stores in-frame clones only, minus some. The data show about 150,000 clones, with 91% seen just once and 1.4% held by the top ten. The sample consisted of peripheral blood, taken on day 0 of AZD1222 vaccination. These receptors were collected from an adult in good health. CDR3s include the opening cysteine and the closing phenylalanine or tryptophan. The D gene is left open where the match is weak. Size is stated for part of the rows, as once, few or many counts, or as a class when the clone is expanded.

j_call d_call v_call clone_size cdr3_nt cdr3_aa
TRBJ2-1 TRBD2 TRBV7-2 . TGTGCCAGCAGCTTATGGCGGCTAGCGGGCCAAGAGCAGTTCTTC CASSLWRLAGQEQFF
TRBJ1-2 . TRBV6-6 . TGTGCCAGCAGTTACTGGACTAGGGCCGGCTACACCTTC CASSYWTRAGYTF
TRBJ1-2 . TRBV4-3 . TGCGCCAGCAGCCAAGGGGACGGACCGATATCTAACTATGGCTACACCTTC CASSQGDGPISNYGYTF
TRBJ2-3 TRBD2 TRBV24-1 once TGTGCCACCAGTGATTTGCGACTAGCGAGCACAGATACGCAGTATTTT CATSDLRLASTDTQYF
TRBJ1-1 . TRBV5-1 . TGCGCCAGCATGGGGGGTGTGATGAACACTGAAGCTTTCTTT CASMGGVMNTEAFF
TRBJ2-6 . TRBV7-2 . TGTGCCAGCTTTCAATGGCCAAACTCTGGGGCCAACGTCCTGACTTTC CASFQWPNSGANVLTF
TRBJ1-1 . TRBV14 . TGTGCCAGCAGCCAGTTGAACACTGAAGCTTTCTTT CASSQLNTEAFF
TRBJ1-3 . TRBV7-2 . TGTGCCAGCAGCTTATCGGGGAACACCATATATTTT CASSLSGNTIYF
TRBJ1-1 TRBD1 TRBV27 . TGTGCCAGCAGTCCTGGACAGGACATGAACACTGAAGCTTTCTTT CASSPGQDMNTEAFF
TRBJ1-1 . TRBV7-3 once TGTGCCAGCAGCTTGAAGGGCGGCACTGAAGCTTTCTTT CASSLKGGTEAFF
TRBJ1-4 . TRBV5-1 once TGCGCCAGCAGCTCCCGCGGGGGGTTTGATGAAAAACTGTTTTTT CASSSRGGFDEKLFF
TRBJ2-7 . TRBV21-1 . TGTGCCAGCAGCACTACTGCCGGGGGCCGGGCCTACCTTTCCTACGAGCAGTACTTC CASSTTAGGRAYLSYEQYF
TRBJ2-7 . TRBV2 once TGTGCCAGCCCGGGGCAGGGTAGGTCGGACTCACTCATCGCGCAGTACTTC CASPGQGRSDSLIAQYF
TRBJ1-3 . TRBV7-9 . TGTGCCAGCAAGACCGGCGACGGAAACACCATATATTTT CASKTGDGNTIYF
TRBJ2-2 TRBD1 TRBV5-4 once TGTGCCAGCAGCGCGGGACAGGGGGGCGGGGAGCTGTTTTTT CASSAGQGGGELFF
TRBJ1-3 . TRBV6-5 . TGTGCCAGCAGAGCATTCGGCTCTGGAAACACCATATATTTT CASRAFGSGNTIYF
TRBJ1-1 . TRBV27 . TGTGCCAGCACAGGGGAGAACACTGAAGCTTTCTTT CASTGENTEAFF
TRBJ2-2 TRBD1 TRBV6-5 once TGTGCCAGCAGTTACTCCAAGGGGGCCCTTGGGGAGCTGTTTTTT CASSYSKGALGELFF
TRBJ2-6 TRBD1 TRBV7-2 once TGTGCCAGCAGCTTAGTCCACAGGGGAACCAACGTCCTGACTTTC CASSLVHRGTNVLTF
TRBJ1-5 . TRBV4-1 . TGCGCCAGCAGCCTGAGAACTGACGGGACCCATCAGCCCCAGCATTTT CASSLRTDGTHQPQHF
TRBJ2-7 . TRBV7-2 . TGTGCCAGCAGCTTCACCCCCGGTCCCTACGAGCAGTACTTC CASSFTPGPYEQYF
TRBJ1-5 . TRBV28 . TGTGCCAGCAGTTTTAGGGGTTCTCAGCCCCAGCATTTT CASSFRGSQPQHF
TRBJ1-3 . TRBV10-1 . TGCGCCAGCTCGAGGGATACTGGAAACACCATATATTTT CASSRDTGNTIYF
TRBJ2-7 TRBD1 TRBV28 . TGTGCCAGCACTACGGGACAGGTCTACGAGCAGTACTTC CASTTGQVYEQYF
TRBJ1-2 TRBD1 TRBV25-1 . TGTGCCAGCACCCAGGGGGGTTTAGATGGCTACACCTTC CASTQGGLDGYTF
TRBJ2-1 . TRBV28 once TGTGCCAGCAGTTTAAGGGGGAACAGGGTGGTCACCTACAATGAGCAGTTCTTC CASSLRGNRVVTYNEQFF
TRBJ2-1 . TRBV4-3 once TGCGCCAGCAGCCAAGATTGGACGGGGGTGGCTGAGCAGTTCTTC CASSQDWTGVAEQFF
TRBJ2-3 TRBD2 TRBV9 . TGTCCCAGCCGCGACGGGAGGGGGGGCGGCACAGATACGCAGTATTTT CPSRDGRGGGTDTQYF
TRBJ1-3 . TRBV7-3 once TGTGCCAGCAGCCTGCTTGGCTCTGGAAACACCATATATTTT CASSLLGSGNTIYF
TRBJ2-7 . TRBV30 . TGTGCCTGGAGTGTATTGGGGACCGGGGAGCAGTACTTC CAWSVLGTGEQYF
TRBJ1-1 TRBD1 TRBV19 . TGTGCCAGTAGCCCTACCGGACAGGCAGGGGTTCCTGAAGCTTTCTTT CASSPTGQAGVPEAFF
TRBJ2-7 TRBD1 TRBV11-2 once TGTGCCAGCAGCTTAGATTGGACAGGGATGGACGAGCAGTACTTC CASSLDWTGMDEQYF
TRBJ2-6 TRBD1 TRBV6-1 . TGTGCCAGCAGTGCACGGTTCGGTCCAGGGGGAACTGGGGCCAACGTCCTGACTTTC CASSARFGPGGTGANVLTF
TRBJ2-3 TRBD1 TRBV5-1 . TGCGCCAGCAGCCAGGACAGGGCAAGCACAGATACGCAGTATTTT CASSQDRASTDTQYF
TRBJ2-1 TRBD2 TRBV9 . TGTGCCAGCAGCGTACTCCCCGGACTAGAGTCCGGCAATGAGCAGTTCTTC CASSVLPGLESGNEQFF
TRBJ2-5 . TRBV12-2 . TGTGCAAGTCGCTTTGGGGTCGGACAAAACCAAGAGACCCAGTACTTC CASRFGVGQNQETQYF
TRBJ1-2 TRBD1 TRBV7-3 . TGTGCCAGCAGCACTGGGACAGGGAATAACTATGGCTACACCTTC CASSTGTGNNYGYTF
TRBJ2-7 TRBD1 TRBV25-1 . TGTGCCAGCACCTCACGGACAGGGATTAGGGACGAGCAGTACTTC CASTSRTGIRDEQYF
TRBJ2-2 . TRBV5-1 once TGCGCCAGCAGCTTGGGGCAGCTAAACACCGGGGAGCTGTTTTTT CASSLGQLNTGELFF
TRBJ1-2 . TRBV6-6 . TGTGCCAGCAGTTCCAACTATGGCTACACCTTC CASSSNYGYTF
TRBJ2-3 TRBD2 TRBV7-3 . TGTGCCAGCAGCCCGGGACTAGCACTTTCGGGAGATACGCAGTATTTT CASSPGLALSGDTQYF
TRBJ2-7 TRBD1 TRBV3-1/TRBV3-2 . TGTGCCAGCAGTTCCCAGGGGGGACAGGGGGCGAGGGAGCAGTACTTC CASSSQGGQGAREQYF
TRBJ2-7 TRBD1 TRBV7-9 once TGTGCCAGCAGCCTCGGCCGGGACAGTTCCGAGCAGTACTTC CASSLGRDSSEQYF
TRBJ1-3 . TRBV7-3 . TGTGCCAGCAGCCCGAGGAATGGAAACACCATATATTTT CASSPRNGNTIYF
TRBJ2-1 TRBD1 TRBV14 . TGTGCCAGCAGCCTCCCGGACAGGGTTGGGTACAATGAGCAGTTCTTC CASSLPDRVGYNEQFF
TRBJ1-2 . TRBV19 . TGTGCCAGTAGTGTCAGGGCGCAACTTGGCTACACCTTC CASSVRAQLGYTF